This paragraph reports one TCR beta chain. The record originates from a study of PD-L1 blockade in urothelial cancer. From germline, CDR1 is SGDLS and CDR2 YYNGEE. Germline trimming cut 5 bases from V and 0 bases from J; bases unmatched to any gene: 5. This CDR3 is 14 amino acids long. TCRdb's copy holds only in-frame clones and misses some; the assay was immunoSEQ multiplex PCR. The table lists about 80,000 clones, 87% of them singletons. Between 1 and 8 samples per patient were obtained, pretreatment and on-treatment. This chain links TRBV9 with TRBJ2-7; 7 bases match TRBD1. The input for sequencing was PBMCs, taken around atezolizumab (anti-PD-L1) treatment. The clonotype was recovered from a woman aged 70 to 79 with urothelial cancer. DNA for the CDR3: TGTGCCAGCAGTCCCCAGGGGGACTCCTACGAGCAGTACTTC. Protein: CASSPQGDSYEQYF.